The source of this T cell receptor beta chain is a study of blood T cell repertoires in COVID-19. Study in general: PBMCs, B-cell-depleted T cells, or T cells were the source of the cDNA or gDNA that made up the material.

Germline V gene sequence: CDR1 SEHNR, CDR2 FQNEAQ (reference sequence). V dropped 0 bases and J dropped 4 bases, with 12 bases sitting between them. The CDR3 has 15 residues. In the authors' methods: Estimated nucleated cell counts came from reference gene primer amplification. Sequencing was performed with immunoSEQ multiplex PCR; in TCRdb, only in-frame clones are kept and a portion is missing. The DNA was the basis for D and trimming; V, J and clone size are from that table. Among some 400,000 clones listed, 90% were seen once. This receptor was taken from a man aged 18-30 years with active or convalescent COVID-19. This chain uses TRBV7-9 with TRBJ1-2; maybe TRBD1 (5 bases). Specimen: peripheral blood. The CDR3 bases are TGTGCCAGCAGCTTAGCGGAGCAGGGCGGCTATGGCTACACCTTC. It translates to CASSLAEQGGYGYTF.